Shown below are 25 T cell receptor beta chains from a single sample sequenced in a study of T cell repertoires in cytomegalovirus infection. These TCRs are of unknown antigen specificity. TCRdb fed the reads into MiXCR, producing one record per CDR3 protein. Counted here are 700,000 to 850,000 distinct CDR3 sequences, about 33% occurring once; the ten biggest clones make up around 11%. Sequencing used cultured CD8+ T cells from PBMCs, obtained from culture after CMV antigen stimulation. Receptors originate from a human donor in good health (CMV status not recorded). Some clones in this sample may be carry-over from other donors' samples.

The table lists this clonotype with many counts. V gene TRBV7-9 combines with J gene TRBJ2-1; 8 nucleotides match TRBD1. Germline V gives CDR1 SEHNR, CDR2 FQNEAQ (reference sequence). The ends lost 5 bases at V and 4 bases at J; junction bases unmatched: 10. The CDR3 totals 16 residues. CDR3 in DNA: TGTGCCAGCAGCCCCTCAGGGGGCGAGGGATACAATGAGCAGTTCTTC. Residues: CASSPSGGEGYNEQFF.

V usage is TRBV6-8 and J usage is TRBJ1-2, with 8 positions matching TRBD1. Per germline, CDR1 MNHGY and CDR2 SAAAGT. With 6 bases clipped from V and 6 bases from J, the junction kept 6 bases outside the gene matches. This CDR3 comprises 13 residues. The CDR3 sequence is CASSPQGAHGYTF. CDR3 in DNA: TGTGCCAGCAGCCCTCAGGGGGCACATGGCTACACCTTC.

Of note for this clonotype: At one of its ends the junction is not consistent with the germline gene, which may arise from a read error. The CDR3 loop is CASSDLARVFTDTQYF. The CDR3 DNA sequence: TGTGCCAGCAGCGATCTAGCGAGGGTTTTCACAGATACACAGTATTTT. This chain connects TRBV7-2 to TRBJ2-3; maybe TRBD2 (6 bases). This CDR3 spans 16 amino acids. Germline V gene data show CDR1 as SGHTA and CDR2 as FQGNSA.

This clonotype was seen more than once but under ten times. The V gene is TRBV18, the J gene TRBJ1-5, with 9 bases matching TRBD1. After removal of 3 bases from V and 8 bases from J, the junction contained 8 bases not matched to a gene. Germline lookup yields CDR1 KGHSH and CDR2 LQKENI. The CDR3 is 15 residues long. CDR3 amino acids: CASSPRDRAVEPQHF. The CDR3 nucleotides are TGTGCCAGCTCACCCCGGGACAGGGCAGTGGAGCCCCAGCATTTT.

The rearrangement links TRBV27 to TRBJ1-2; weak D call: TRBD1 (6 bases). The germline V gene encodes CDR1 MNHEY and CDR2 SMNVEV (reference sequence). Trimming stripped 0 bases from V and 8 bases from J, with 19 bases between. The CDR3 covers 16 residues. The CDR3 region is CASSLSIRGQGGGYTF. The DNA of the CDR3 is TGTGCCAGCAGTTTATCGATCAGGGGCCAGGGTGGGGGCTACACCTTC.

V gene TRBV19 combines with J gene TRBJ2-1; D unresolved. The ends were cut back, 2 bases at V and 4 bases at J, with 6 bases in the middle. This CDR3 has 13 amino acids. CDR1 is LNHDA, CDR2 SQIVND, per germline (reference sequence). CDR3 coding DNA: TGTGCCAGTAGTATAAAAGGTTACAATGAGCAGTTCTTC. Protein: CASSIKGYNEQFF.

This clonotype was recorded a few times. The gene calls are TRBV27 and TRBJ2-1; D is tentatively TRBD1 or TRBD2 (6 bases each). V lost 1 base to trimming and J lost 8 bases, with 21 bases between them. CDR3 length equals 17 residues. Per the germline V gene, CDR1 is MNHEY and CDR2 is SMNVEV (reference sequence). CDR3 loop: CASSLLAPTGWEDEQFF. CDR3 sequence (DNA): TGTGCCAGCAGTTTATTGGCACCCACAGGGTGGGAGGATGAGCAGTTCTTC.

This clonotype was picked up a small number of times. The chain uses TRBV11-2 and TRBJ1-2; the D is unclear. Between the trimmed V and J ends, which lost 9 bases and 5 bases, there was a span of 16 bases. The germline gives CDR1 SGHAT, CDR2 FQNNGV. This CDR3 has 13 amino acids. Here the CDR3 reads CASDPGYRYGYTF. DNA of the CDR3: TGTGCCAGTGACCCGGGGTATCGGTATGGCTACACCTTC.

A remark on this clonotype: At one end the junction does not follow the germline gene, possibly because of a read error. The chain joins TRBV7-6 to TRBJ1-5, with TRBD1 as a possible D gene (6 bases). In germline, CDR1 is SGHVS, CDR2 FNYEAQ. This CDR3 is built from 14 residues. CDR3 DNA sequence: TGTGCCAGCAGCTCCGGACAGCCAAATCAGCCCCAGCGTTTT. Translating it yields CASSSGQPNQPQRF.

V usage is TRBV12-5 and J usage is TRBJ2-2, with unresolved D. CDR3 size: 12 residues. V shed 8 bases and J shed 3 bases, with 7 bases lying between them. CDR1 is LGHNT and CDR2 is FRNRAP in the germline V gene. The CDR3: CASLVDTGELFF. CDR3 DNA sequence: TGTGCTAGTCTGGTTGACACCGGGGAGCTGTTTTTT.

This clonotype was seen at least ten times. The rearrangement uses TRBV19 and TRBJ1-5, with D maybe TRBD1 (5 bases). Germline CDR1 and CDR2: LNHDA and SQIVND (reference sequence). This CDR3 contains 18 residues. Trimming stripped 3 bases from V and 0 bases from J, with 18 bases between. DNA of the CDR3: TGTGCCAGTAGTATTGGGTCTAGGGACGTCCTTAGCAATCAGCCCCAGCATTTT. It is translated as CASSIGSRDVLSNQPQHF. Supplemented by reference TRBV19 and TRBJ1-5, the full variable domain reads DGGITQSPKYLFRKEGQNVTLSCEQNLNHDAMYWYRQDPGQGLRLIYYSQIVNDFQKGDIAEGYSVSREKKESFPLTVTSAQKNPTAFYLCASSIGSRDVLSNQPQHFGDGTRLSIL.

The table lists this clonotype with many counts. The rearrangement uses TRBV7-8 and TRBJ2-7; tentatively, D is TRBD1 or TRBD2 (6 bases each). V shed 8 bases and J shed 3 bases, with 17 bases lying between them. The CDR3 runs to 14 residues. Germline lookup yields CDR1 SGHVS and CDR2 FQNEAQ. CDR3 bases: TGTGCCAGCGGAGGAGGGGGTAGTTACTACGAGCAGTACTTC. Its translation is CASGGGGSYYEQYF.

The CDR3 sequence is CASSIDSMTEYNEQFF. CDR3 DNA sequence: TGTGCCAGTAGTATAGATTCTATGACAGAATACAATGAGCAGTTCTTC. V gene TRBV19 combines with J gene TRBJ2-1, with D tentatively TRBD1 (5 bases). From germline, CDR1 is LNHDA and CDR2 SQIVND (reference sequence). Trimming removed 0 bases from V and 4 bases from J, with 13 bases in between. CDR3 length: 16 amino acids.

V and J are TRBV2 and TRBJ2-7, with unresolved D. V lost 5 bases and J lost 1, with 6 bases in between. CDR1 and CDR2 (germline): SNHLY, FYNNEI. This CDR3 is 12 amino acids long. As DNA, the CDR3 is TGTGCCAGCAGTCGCCAGTCCTACGAGCAGTACTTC. This encodes CASSRQSYEQYF.

A remark on this clonotype: With a much larger clone just one base away, this may be a read error. The V gene is TRBV7-8, the J gene TRBJ1-1; the D is unclear. Germline-derived CDR1 and CDR2 are SGHVS and FQNEAQ. V shed 1 base and J shed 7 bases, with 10 bases lying between them. The CDR3 loop spans 13 amino acids. CDR3 protein: CASSLELEVEAFF. DNA of the CDR3: TGTGCCAGCAGCTTAGAGTTGGAAGTTGAAGCTTTCTTT.

This clonotype was seen more than once but under ten times. The V and J genes are TRBV5-5 and TRBJ1-2, with unresolved D. The CDR3 runs to 14 residues. V lost 0 bases and J 5 bases, leaving 11 bases between the germline ends. Germline CDR1 and CDR2: SGHKS and YYEKEE (reference sequence). For the CDR3, the DNA is TGTGCCAGCAGCTTGGGGACGGACGTTTATGGCTACACCTTC. This codes for CASSLGTDVYGYTF.

This chain joins TRBV11-2 and TRBJ1-4; D remains unclear. The CDR3 totals 13 residues. V gave up 3 bases and J gave up 8 bases, with 10 bases separating them. From germline, CDR1 is SGHAT and CDR2 FQNNGV. The CDR3 region has the DNA TGTGCCAGCAGCTTGGGGAGGCCCGAAAAACTGTTTTTT. It yields the protein CASSLGRPEKLFF.

The chain carries TRBV6-2 or TRBV6-3 and TRBJ2-1, with 9 positions matching TRBD1. The CDR3 has 15 amino acids. Germline V gene sequence: CDR1 MNHEY, CDR2 SVGEGT. After removal of 2 bases from V and 8 bases from J, the junction contained 7 bases not matched to a gene. CDR3 region: CASSYGGTGLDEQFF. Written as DNA, the CDR3 is TGTGCCAGCAGTTACGGTGGGACAGGGTTGGATGAGCAGTTCTTC.

This clonotype was counted only a few times. The genes are TRBV4-1 and TRBJ1-5; a possible D gene is TRBD1 (6 bases). Germline values: CDR1 MGHRA, CDR2 YSYEKL. The V gene lost 6 bases and the J gene lost 2 bases, with 17 bases spanning the gap. This CDR3 is 16 amino acids long. The DNA for the CDR3 is TGCGCCAGCAGTTCTACAGGGTTTAATGGCAATCAGCCCCAGCATTTT. It specifies CASSSTGFNGNQPQHF.

This clonotype was seen just once. The V gene is TRBV5-4, the J gene TRBJ2-1; no definite D call. Germline values: CDR1 SGHNT, CDR2 YYREEE (reference sequence). Trimming shortened V by 5 bases and J by 4 bases, and 16 bases separated the two germline ends. This CDR3 region has 15 residues. The CDR3 protein is CASSFSGPDYNEQFF. In DNA form, the CDR3 reads TGTGCCAGCAGTTTCTCCGGGCCGGATTACAATGAGCAGTTCTTC.

This chain links TRBV7-4 with TRBJ1-1, with D possibly being TRBD1 (6 bases). The germline V gene encodes CDR1 SGHVT and CDR2 SQSDAQ. The CDR3 consists of 13 residues. The V end lost 10 bases, the J end lost 1 base, and 13 bases lay between the germline ends. The CDR3 DNA reads as TGTGCCAACAGGGACTCTCCGAACACTGAAGCTTTCTTT. Its translation is CANRDSPNTEAFF.

This clonotype was seen at least ten times. This rearrangement joins TRBV28 to TRBJ2-3, with D possibly TRBD2 on 5 matching bases. CDR1 MDHEN and CDR2 SYDVKM come from the germline V gene. The CDR3 has 15 residues. V lost 3 bases and J 0 bases, leaving 10 bases between the germline ends. The CDR3 DNA follows: TGTGCCAGCAGTTTTTCGGGGATTAGCACAGATACGCAGTATTTT. Amino acid sequence: CASSFSGISTDTQYF.

This clonotype was seen more than once but under ten times. The chain carries TRBV27 and TRBJ2-7; 10 bases agree with TRBD1. Trimming took 6 bases from V and 5 from J; bases not matched to a gene: 7. Germline V gives CDR1 MNHEY, CDR2 SMNVEV (reference sequence). This CDR3 is 14 amino acids long. The CDR3 is CASSQTGGFDEQYV. CDR3 sequence (DNA): TGTGCCAGCAGCCAGACAGGGGGCTTCGACGAGCAGTACGTC.

This clonotype has just a few counts. J is TRBJ2-7 and V is TRBV7-6; 10 positions match TRBD1. In germline, CDR1 is SGHVS, CDR2 FNYEAQ. Losses at the gene ends were 1 base for V and 6 bases for J; bases not matched to a gene: 3. The CDR3 totals 14 residues. The CDR3 protein is CASSLVGTGVEQYF. In DNA form, the CDR3 reads TGTGCCAGCAGCTTAGTTGGGACAGGGGTCGAGCAGTACTTC. The whole variable domain, filled in from reference TRBV7-6 and TRBJ2-7, reads GAGVSQSPRYKVTKRGQDVALRCDPISGHVSLYWYRQALGQGPEFLTYFNYEAQQDKSGLPNDRFSAERPEGSISTLTIQRTEQRDSAMYRCASSLVGTGVEQYFGPGTRLTVT.

The rearrangement joins TRBV7-8 to TRBJ2-7; possible D gene TRBD2, 5 bases. Trimming cost V 5 bases and J 0 bases, with 14 bases left between them. This CDR3 has 15 amino acids. Germline V CDR1 and CDR2: SGHVS, FQNEAQ. The CDR3 DNA reads as TGTGCCAGCAGCGCCCCGGGAACGAGCTCCTACGAGCAGTACTTC. It is translated as CASSAPGTSSYEQYF.